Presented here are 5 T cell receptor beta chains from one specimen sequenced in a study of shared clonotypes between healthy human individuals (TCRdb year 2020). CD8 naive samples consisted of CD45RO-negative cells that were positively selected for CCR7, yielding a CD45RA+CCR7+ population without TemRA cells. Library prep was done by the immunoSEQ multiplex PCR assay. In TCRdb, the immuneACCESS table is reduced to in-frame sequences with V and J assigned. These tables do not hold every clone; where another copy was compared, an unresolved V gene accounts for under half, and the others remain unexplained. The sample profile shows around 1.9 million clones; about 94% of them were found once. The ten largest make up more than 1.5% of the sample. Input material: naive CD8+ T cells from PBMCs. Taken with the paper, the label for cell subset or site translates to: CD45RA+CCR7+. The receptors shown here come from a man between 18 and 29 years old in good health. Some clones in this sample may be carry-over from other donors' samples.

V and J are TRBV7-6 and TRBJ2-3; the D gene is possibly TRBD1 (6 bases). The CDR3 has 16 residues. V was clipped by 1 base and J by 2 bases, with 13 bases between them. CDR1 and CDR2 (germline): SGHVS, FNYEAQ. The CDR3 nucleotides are TGTGCCAGCAGCTTAGGCGGCAGGGGATACACAGATACGCAGTATTTT. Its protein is CASSLGGRGYTDTQYF.

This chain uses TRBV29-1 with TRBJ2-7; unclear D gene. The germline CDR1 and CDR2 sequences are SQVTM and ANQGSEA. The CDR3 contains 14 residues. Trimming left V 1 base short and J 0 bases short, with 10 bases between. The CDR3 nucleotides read TGCAGCGTTGAAGTTGTTGGCACCTCCTACGAGCAGTACTTC. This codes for CSVEVVGTSYEQYF.

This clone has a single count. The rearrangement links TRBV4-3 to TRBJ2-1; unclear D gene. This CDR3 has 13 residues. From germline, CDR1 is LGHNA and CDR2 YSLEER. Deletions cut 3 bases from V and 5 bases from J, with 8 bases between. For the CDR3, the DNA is TGCGCCAGCAGCCAGGATAGACACAATGAGCAGTTCTTC. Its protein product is CASSQDRHNEQFF.

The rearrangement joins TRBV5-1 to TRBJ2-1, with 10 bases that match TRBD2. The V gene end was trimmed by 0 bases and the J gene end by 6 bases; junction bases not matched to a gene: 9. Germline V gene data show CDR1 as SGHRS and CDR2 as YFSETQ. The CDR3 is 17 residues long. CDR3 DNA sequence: TGCGCCAGCAGCTTGGTCCTAGCGGGAGCTTCGCGCAATGAGCAGTTCTTC. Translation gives CASSLVLAGASRNEQFF.

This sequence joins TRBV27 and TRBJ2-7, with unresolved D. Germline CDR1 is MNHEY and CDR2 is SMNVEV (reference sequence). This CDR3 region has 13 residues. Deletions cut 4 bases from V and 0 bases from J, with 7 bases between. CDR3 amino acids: CASSSQISYEQYF. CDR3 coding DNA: TGTGCCAGCAGTTCGCAAATCTCCTACGAGCAGTACTTC.